These T cell receptor beta chains were read from a single sample in a study of long-term antiretroviral therapy in people with HIV. The data were produced by immunoSEQ multiplex PCR, yet TCRdb's version contains in-frame clones alone and is incomplete. The sample consists of under 15,000 clones, over 75% of them appearing once. This specimen was unsorted PBMCs, taken 1.3 years after starting antiretroviral therapy. The receptors derive from a woman in her late teens or twenties with HIV. CDR3s include the opening cysteine and the closing phenylalanine or tryptophan.

J gene	V gene	CDR3 protein
TRBJ1-2	TRBV7-6	CASRRFKQGAWDYGYTF
TRBJ1-2	TRBV6-1	CASSEAPGGQGYGYTF
TRBJ2-1	TRBV4-1	CASSQDGGLVSGNEQFF
TRBJ2-5	TRBV19	CASNRGLAGEETQYF
TRBJ2-7	TRBV29-1	CSVDLGDSDEQYF
TRBJ2-5	TRBV10-3	CAISRSGGEETQYF
TRBJ2-7	TRBV18	CASSPTDGNYEQYF
TRBJ1-2	TRBV5-1	CASSLGGQGRSYTF
TRBJ2-1	TRBV28	CASSLSGVSYEQFF
TRBJ1-4	TRBV7-9	CASSLGQGTGFEKLFF
TRBJ2-7	TRBV5-6	CASSLFGYEQYF
TRBJ1-5	TRBV5-6	CASSSTGNRQPQHF
TRBJ2-7	TRBV9	CASSVTGTGTYEQYF
TRBJ2-7	TRBV11-2	CASSSLRQGNYEQYF
TRBJ2-2	TRBV7-6	CASSHRTGFDRSPSGELFF
TRBJ2-2	TRBV5-6	CASSSRNTGELFF
TRBJ1-5	TRBV29-1	CSVADGLLGNQPQHF
TRBJ2-2	TRBV4-3	CASRIQGNTGELFF
TRBJ1-5	TRBV7-8	CASSLTGIYQPQHF
TRBJ2-6	TRBV11-2	CASSGGSGANVLTF
TRBJ1-5	TRBV10-2	CASRSGGSNQPQHF
TRBJ1-5	TRBV27	CASSLSGGVQPQHF
TRBJ2-1	TRBV6-5	CASRRDSYNEQFF
TRBJ1-1	TRBV7-9	CASSLERGTTEAFF
TRBJ1-5	TRBV27	CASSVRGSNQPQHF
TRBJ1-4	TRBV28	CASSSRGTGTNEKLFF
TRBJ1-1	TRBV5-1	CASSLAGTGLNTEAFF
TRBJ2-1	TRBV7-8	CATGGSSYNEQFF
TRBJ2-5	TRBV13	CASSHRGRGETQYF
TRBJ2-7	TRBV20-1	CSARIDYEQYF
TRBJ1-4	TRBV9	CASSVEASNEKLFF
TRBJ2-7	TRBV2	CASSEAPPSGGYYEQYF
TRBJ2-1	TRBV28	CASSYRGGRYTYEQFF
TRBJ2-1	TRBV13	CASSEFGWTSGGNEQFF
TRBJ2-3	TRBV7-3	CASSTTPTDTQYF
TRBJ2-7	TRBV28	CARRGTSGRHEQYF
TRBJ2-2	TRBV27	CASSLGDLDGELFF
TRBJ1-2	TRBV28	CATPERGGGYTF
TRBJ1-1	TRBV6-5	CASTAGDSAFF
TRBJ2-7	TRBV19	CASSIQIGTYEQYF
TRBJ1-2	TRBV29-1	CSVEGGGAYGYTF